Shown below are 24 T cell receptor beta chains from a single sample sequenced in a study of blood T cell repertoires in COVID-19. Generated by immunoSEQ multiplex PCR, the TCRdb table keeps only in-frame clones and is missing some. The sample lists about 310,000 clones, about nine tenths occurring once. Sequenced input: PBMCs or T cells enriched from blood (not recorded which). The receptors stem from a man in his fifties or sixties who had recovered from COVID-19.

The CDR3, as DNA: TGTGCCAGCCACGGGCGGGCGGCCGGGGAGCTGTTTTTT. It specifies CASHGRAAGELFF. The chain carries TRBV27 and TRBJ2-2, with D possibly being TRBD2 (5 bases). The length of the CDR3 is 13 residues. Germline CDR1 reads MNHEY; CDR2 reads SMNVEV (reference sequence). V was shortened by 8 bases and J by 6 bases, with 13 bases between the two germline ends.

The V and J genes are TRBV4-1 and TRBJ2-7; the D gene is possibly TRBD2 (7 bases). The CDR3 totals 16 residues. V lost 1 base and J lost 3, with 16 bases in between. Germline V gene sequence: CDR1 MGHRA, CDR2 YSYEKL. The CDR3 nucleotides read TGCGCCAGCAGCCAAGGCGAGGGGGGGAGGTTCTACGAGCAGTACTTC. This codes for CASSQGEGGRFYEQYF.

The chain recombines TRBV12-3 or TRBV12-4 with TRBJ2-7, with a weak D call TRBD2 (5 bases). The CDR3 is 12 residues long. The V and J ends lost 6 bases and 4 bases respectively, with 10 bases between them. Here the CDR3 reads CASSSDYYEQYF. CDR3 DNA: TGTGCCAGCAGCTCAGACTATTACGAGCAGTACTTC.

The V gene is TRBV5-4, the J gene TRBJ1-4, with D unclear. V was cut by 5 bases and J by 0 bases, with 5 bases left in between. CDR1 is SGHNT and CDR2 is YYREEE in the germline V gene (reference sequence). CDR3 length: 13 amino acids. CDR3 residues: CASSYSTNEKLFF. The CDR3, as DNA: TGTGCCAGCAGTTACTCAACTAATGAAAAACTGTTTTTT.

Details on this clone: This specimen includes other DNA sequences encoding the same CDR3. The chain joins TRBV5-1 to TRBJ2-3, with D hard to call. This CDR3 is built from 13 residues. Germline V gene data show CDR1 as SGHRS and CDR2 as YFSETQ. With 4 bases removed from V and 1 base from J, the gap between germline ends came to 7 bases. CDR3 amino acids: CASSPGGTDTQYF. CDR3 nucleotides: TGCGCCAGCAGCCCAGGCGGCACAGATACGCAGTATTTT. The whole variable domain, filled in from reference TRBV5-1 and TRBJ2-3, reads KAGVTQTPRYLIKTRGQQVTLSCSPISGHRSVSWYQQTPGQGLQFLFEYFSETQRNKGNFPGRFSGRQFSNSRSEMNVSTLELGDSALYLCASSPGGTDTQYFGPGTRLTVL.

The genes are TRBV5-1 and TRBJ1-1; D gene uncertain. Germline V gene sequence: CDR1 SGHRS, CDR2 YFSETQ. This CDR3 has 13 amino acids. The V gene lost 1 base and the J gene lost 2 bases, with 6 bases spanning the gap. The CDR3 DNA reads TGCGCCAGCAGCTTGCGACAAAACACTGAAGCTTTCTTT. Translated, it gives CASSLRQNTEAFF.

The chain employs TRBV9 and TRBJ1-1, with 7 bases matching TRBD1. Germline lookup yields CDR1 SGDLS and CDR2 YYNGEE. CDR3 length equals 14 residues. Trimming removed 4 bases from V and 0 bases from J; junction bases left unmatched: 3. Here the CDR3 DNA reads TGTGCCAGCAGCCCCAGGGGGATGAACACTGAAGCTTTCTTT. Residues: CASSPRGMNTEAFF.

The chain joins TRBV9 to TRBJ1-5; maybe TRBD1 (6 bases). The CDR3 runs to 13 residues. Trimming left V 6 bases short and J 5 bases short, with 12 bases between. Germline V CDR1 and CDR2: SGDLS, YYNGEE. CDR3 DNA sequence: TGTGCCAGCAACCCAGGGGCTTATCAGCCCCAGCATTTT. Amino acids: CASNPGAYQPQHF. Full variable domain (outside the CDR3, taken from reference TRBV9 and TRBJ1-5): DSGVTQTPKHLITATGQRVTLRCSPRSGDLSVYWYQQSLDQGLQFLIQYYNGEERAKGNILERFSAQQFPDLHSELNLSSLELGDSALYFCASNPGAYQPQHFGDGTRLSIL.

This chain's CDR3 is CASSKELTQETQYF. In nucleotides, the CDR3 is TGTGCCAGCAGCAAAGAACTGACTCAAGAGACCCAGTACTTC. The chain carries TRBV21-1 and TRBJ2-5; the D call in the table, TRBD2, was not verified against the DNA. TRBV21-1 is given as a pseudogene. The CDR3 extends over 14 amino acids.

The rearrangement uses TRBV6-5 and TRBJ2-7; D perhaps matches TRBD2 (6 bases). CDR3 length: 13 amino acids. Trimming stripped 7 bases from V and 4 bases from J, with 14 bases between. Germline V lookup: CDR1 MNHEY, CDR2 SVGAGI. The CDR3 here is CASTPPGRYEQYF. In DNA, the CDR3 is TGTGCCAGCACCCCCCCGGGGAGGTACGAGCAGTACTTC.

The CDR3 sequence is CASSVSGSDGNTIYF. In DNA, the CDR3 is TGTGCCAGCAGTGTCTCAGGGTCGGATGGAAACACCATATATTTT. The V call is TRBV2, the J call TRBJ1-3; D possibly corresponds to TRBD1 (5 bases). This CDR3 region has 15 residues. Trimming stripped 4 bases from V and 3 bases from J, with 13 bases between. Germline CDR1 is SNHLY and CDR2 is FYNNEI.

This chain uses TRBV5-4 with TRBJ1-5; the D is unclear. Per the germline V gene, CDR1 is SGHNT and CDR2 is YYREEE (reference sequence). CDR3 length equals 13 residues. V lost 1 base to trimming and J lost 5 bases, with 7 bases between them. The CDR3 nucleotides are TGTGCCAGCAGCTTGAGCGGCGATCAGCCCCAGCATTTT. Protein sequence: CASSLSGDQPQHF. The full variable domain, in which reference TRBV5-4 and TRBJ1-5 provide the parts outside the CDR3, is ETGVTQSPTHLIKTRGQQVTLRCSSQSGHNTVSWYQQALGQGPQFIFQYYREEENGRGNFPPRFSGLQFPNYSSELNVNALELDDSALYLCASSLSGDQPQHFGDGTRLSIL.

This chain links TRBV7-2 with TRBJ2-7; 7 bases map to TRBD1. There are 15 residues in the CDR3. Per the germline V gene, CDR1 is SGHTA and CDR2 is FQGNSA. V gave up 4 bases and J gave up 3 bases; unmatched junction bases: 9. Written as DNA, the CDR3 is TGTGCCAGCAGCTCACAGACGGGACAGAACTACGAGCAGTACTTC. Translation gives CASSSQTGQNYEQYF.

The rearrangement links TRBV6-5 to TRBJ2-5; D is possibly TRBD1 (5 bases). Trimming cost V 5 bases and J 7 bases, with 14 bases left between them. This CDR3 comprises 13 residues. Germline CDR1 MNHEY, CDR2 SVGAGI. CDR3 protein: CASSRTLDGTQYF. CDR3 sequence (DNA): TGTGCCAGCAGTCGGACATTGGACGGGACCCAGTACTTC.

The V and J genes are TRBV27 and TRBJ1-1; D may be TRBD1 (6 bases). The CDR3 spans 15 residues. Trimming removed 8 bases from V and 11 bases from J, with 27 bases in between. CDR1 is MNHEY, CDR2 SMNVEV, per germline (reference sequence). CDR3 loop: CASFRGGAGERRAFF. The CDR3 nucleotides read TGTGCCAGCTTCCGCGGGGGGGCGGGGGAAAGGAGGGCTTTCTTT.

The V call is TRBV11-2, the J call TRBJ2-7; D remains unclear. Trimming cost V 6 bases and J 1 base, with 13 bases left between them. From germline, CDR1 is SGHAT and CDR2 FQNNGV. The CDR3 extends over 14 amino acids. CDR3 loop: CASRSAVGSYEQYF. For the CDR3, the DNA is TGTGCCAGCAGATCCGCTGTCGGGTCCTACGAGCAGTACTTC. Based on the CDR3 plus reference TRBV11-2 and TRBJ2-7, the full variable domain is EAGVAQSPRYKIIEKRQSVAFWCNPISGHATLYWYQQILGQGPKLLIQFQNNGVVDDSQLPKDRFSAERLKGVDSTLKIQPAKLEDSAVYLCASRSAVGSYEQYFGPGTRLTVT.

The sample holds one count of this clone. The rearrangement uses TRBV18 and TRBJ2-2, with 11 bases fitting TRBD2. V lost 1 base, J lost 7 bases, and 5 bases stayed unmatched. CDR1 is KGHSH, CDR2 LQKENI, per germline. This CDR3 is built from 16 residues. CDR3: CASSPLAGGPDGELFF. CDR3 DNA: TGTGCCAGCTCACCACTAGCGGGAGGGCCCGACGGGGAGCTGTTTTTT.

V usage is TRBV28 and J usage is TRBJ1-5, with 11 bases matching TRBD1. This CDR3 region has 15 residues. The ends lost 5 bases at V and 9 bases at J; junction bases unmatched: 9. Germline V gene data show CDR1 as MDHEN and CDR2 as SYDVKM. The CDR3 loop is CASSTRGQGELPQHF. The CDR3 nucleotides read TGTGCCAGCAGTACCCGGGGACAGGGGGAGCTGCCCCAGCATTTT.

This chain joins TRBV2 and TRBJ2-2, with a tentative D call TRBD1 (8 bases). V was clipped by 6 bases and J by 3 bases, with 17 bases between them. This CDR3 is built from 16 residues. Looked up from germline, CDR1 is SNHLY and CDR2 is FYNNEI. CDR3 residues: CASSLNRGGDTGELFF. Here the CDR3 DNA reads TGTGCCAGCAGCCTGAACAGGGGGGGCGACACCGGGGAGCTGTTTTTT.

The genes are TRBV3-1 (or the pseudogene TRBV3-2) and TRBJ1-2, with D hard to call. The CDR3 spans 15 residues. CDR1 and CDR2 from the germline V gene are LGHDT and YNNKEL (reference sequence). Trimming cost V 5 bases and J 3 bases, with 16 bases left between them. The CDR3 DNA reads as TGTGCCAGCAGCGTAAAATTGCGAACGGACTATGGCTACACCTTC. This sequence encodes CASSVKLRTDYGYTF.

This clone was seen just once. CDR3 nucleotides: TGTGCCAGCAGTGAGCGACAGGGGTATGGCTACACCTTC. This encodes CASSERQGYGYTF. The rearrangement joins TRBV6-1 to TRBJ1-2; 8 nucleotides line up with TRBD1. The CDR3 contains 13 residues. V trimming: 3 bases; J trimming: 5 bases; junction bases outside the gene matches: 2. Germline CDR1 MNHNS, CDR2 SASEGT.

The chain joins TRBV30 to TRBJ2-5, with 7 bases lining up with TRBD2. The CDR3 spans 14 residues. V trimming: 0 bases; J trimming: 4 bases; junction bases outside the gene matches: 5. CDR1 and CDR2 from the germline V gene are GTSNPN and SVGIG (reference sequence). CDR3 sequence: CAWSVGLAAETQYF. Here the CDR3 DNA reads TGTGCCTGGAGTGTAGGGCTAGCGGCAGAGACCCAGTACTTC.

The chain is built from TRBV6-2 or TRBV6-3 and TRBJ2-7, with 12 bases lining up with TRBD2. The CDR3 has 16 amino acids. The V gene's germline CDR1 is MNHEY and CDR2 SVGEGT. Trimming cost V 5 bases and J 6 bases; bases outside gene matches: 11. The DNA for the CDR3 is TGTGCCAGCAGTCTCAGACTAGCGGGAGTCGGGTCCGAGCAGTACTTC. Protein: CASSLRLAGVGSEQYF.

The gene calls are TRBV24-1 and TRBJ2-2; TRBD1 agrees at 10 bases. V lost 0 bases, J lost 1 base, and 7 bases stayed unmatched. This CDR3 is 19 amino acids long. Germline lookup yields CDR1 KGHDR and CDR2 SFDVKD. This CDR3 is CATSDLLRTGGWNTGELFF. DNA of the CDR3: TGTGCCACCAGTGATTTGCTCAGGACAGGGGGATGGAACACCGGGGAGCTGTTTTTT.